A selection of T cell receptor beta chains follows, all from one sample in a study of T-cell reconstitution after alpha-beta-depleted transplantation in children. TCRdb fed the PCR reads into MiXCR, producing one record per CDR3 protein. This repertoire shows approximately 400,000 distinct CDR3 sequences, roughly a tenth found once; its top ten account for 5% to 6.5%. Material: PBMCs from the stem cell graft donor, obtained from the stem cell graft. The origin of the receptors is a human donor who donated a stem cell graft to a child with acute myeloid leukemia. Both conserved end residues are part of each CDR3. D genes are given only for firm matches. Size is omitted from some rows. Given values are once, few, many or a class for expanded clones.

size	V	J	D	DNA	CDR3
few	TRBV6-2/TRBV6-3	TRBJ2-7	TRBD2	TGTGCCAGCAGTTCTAGCGGGACGGTGCAGTACTTC	CASSSSGTVQYF
few	TRBV6-6	TRBJ2-7	TRBD1	TGTGCCAGCAGACAGGGGGCGAAGCTCGAGCAGTACTTC	CASRQGAKLEQYF
-	TRBV9	TRBJ2-5	TRBD1	TGTGCCAGCAGCCCATCTGGACAGGAAGAGACCCAGTACTTC	CASSPSGQEETQYF
-	TRBV20-1	TRBJ2-7	TRBD2	TGCAGTGCCTCGAAAGCTAGCGGGAGTATGGGGTCCTACGAGCAGTACTTC	CSASKASGSMGSYEQYF
many	TRBV6-1	TRBJ2-3	-	TGTGCCAGCAGTTATGGCTTCACAGATACGCAGTATTTT	CASSYGFTDTQYF
many	TRBV5-1	TRBJ1-1	-	TGCGCCAGCAGCTTGTCGACAGACCACTTGAACTCTGAAGCTTTCTTT	CASSLSTDHLNSEAFF
many	TRBV7-6	TRBJ2-3	TRBD2	TGTGCCAGCAGCTTAGGTCTAGCGGGTTCTAGCACAGATACGCAGTATTTT	CASSLGLAGSSTDTQYF
few	TRBV29-1	TRBJ2-1	TRBD1	TGCAGCGTTGACAGAAGGACAGGGGCCAGCTCCTACAATGAGCAGTTCTTC	CSVDRRTGASSYNEQFF
few	TRBV7-2	TRBJ2-7	-	TGTGCCAGCAGCCCAGGGGGGACAGCATCCTACGAGCAGTACTTC	CASSPGGTASYEQYF
few	TRBV5-5	TRBJ2-7	TRBD1	TGTGCCAGCAGAACCGGGACAGGGGGCTTCGAGCAGTACTTC	CASRTGTGGFEQYF
-	TRBV5-1	TRBJ2-7	TRBD1	TGCGCCAGCAGCTCAATGACATCGACAGGGACCTACGAGCAGTACTTC	CASSSMTSTGTYEQYF
few	TRBV7-9	TRBJ2-1	-	TGTGCCAGCAGCGAGAGAGAACAGGGTCCCTACAATGAGCAGTTCTTC	CASSEREQGPYNEQFF
few	TRBV19	TRBJ2-5	-	TGTGCCAGTAGTATAGCGACGAGGGAAACCTTTGAGACCCAGTACTTC	CASSIATRETFETQYF
few	TRBV4-2	TRBJ1-5	-	TGTGCCAGCAGCCAAGATTCTCGGGGGTTCAGCAATCAGCCCCAGCATTTT	CASSQDSRGFSNQPQHF
-	TRBV11-3	TRBJ2-1	-	TGTGCCAGCAGCTTAGATTCGGGGTACAATGAGCAGTTCTTC	CASSLDSGYNEQFF
-	TRBV6-1	TRBJ2-5	-	TGTGCCAGCAGCTCCCCGGGGAACGAGACCCAGTACTTC	CASSSPGNETQYF
-	TRBV7-8	TRBJ2-2	TRBD2	TGTGCCAGCAGCTCTTGGACTAGCGGGAGCCTGAACACCGGGGAGCTGTTTTTT	CASSSWTSGSLNTGELFF
many	TRBV7-2	TRBJ2-1	TRBD2	TGTGCCAGCAGCTTAAGGATGGCGGGAGGAAACAATGAGCAGTTCTTC	CASSLRMAGGNNEQFF
-	TRBV5-1	TRBJ2-5	-	TGCGCCAGCAGCTTGGCCCGGGGACAAGAGACCCAGTACTTC	CASSLARGQETQYF
-	TRBV29-1	TRBJ2-7	-	TGCAGCGTTCTGACTCTTGATAGCTCCTACGAGCAGTACTTC	CSVLTLDSSYEQYF
-	TRBV4-3	TRBJ2-4	TRBD2	TGCGCCAGCAGCCAAACGGGACTAGCGGGAGGACCTGGAGCCAAAAACATTCAGTACTTC	CASSQTGLAGGPGAKNIQYF
-	TRBV29-1	TRBJ2-5	TRBD2	TGCAGCGGAAGCGGGGGGTCCCAAGAGACCCAGTACTTC	CSGSGGSQETQYF
-	TRBV7-3	TRBJ2-5	-	TGTGCCAGCAGCTTACGCCATCAAGAGACCCAGTACTTC	CASSLRHQETQYF
few	TRBV10-3	TRBJ1-2	-	TGTGCCATCAGTGTTGAGGTTGCTGGCTATGGCTACACCTTC	CAISVEVAGYGYTF
few	TRBV7-2	TRBJ2-1	-	TGTGCCAGCCAACGCCTCGGGGCTGAGCAGTTCTTC	CASQRLGAEQFF
-	TRBV12-3/TRBV12-4	TRBJ1-1	-	TGTGCCAGCAGTTTTGGGGGCTCGAACACTGAAGCTTTCTTT	CASSFGGSNTEAFF
few	TRBV10-3	TRBJ2-3	-	TGTGCCACTCAACTAGTTTCTAGCACAGATACGCAGTATTTT	CATQLVSSTDTQYF
few	TRBV5-1	TRBJ2-5	-	TGCGCCAGCAGCCGGGACGGAAAAACACAAGAGACCCAGTACTTC	CASSRDGKTQETQYF
-	TRBV7-9	TRBJ1-2	TRBD1	TGTGCCAGCAGCTTAGCCTCTTCAGGGGGCTACGGCTACACCTTC	CASSLASSGGYGYTF
-	TRBV2	TRBJ2-5	-	TGTGCCTTCTGTTTAGTTGGGGGCTTCCAAGAGACCCAGTACTTC	CAFCLVGGFQETQYF
many	TRBV10-1	TRBJ2-2	-	TGCGCCAGCAATCCGGACATATCCACCGGGGAGCTGTTTTTT	CASNPDISTGELFF
many	TRBV5-1	TRBJ2-1	TRBD2	TGCGCCAGCAGCTTCGGACTAGCGGACTTTGAGAATGAGCAGTTCTTC	CASSFGLADFENEQFF
-	TRBV19	TRBJ2-3	-	TGTGCCAGTAGTACATTGGACGACGCCACAGTTACGCAGTATTTT	CASSTLDDATVTQYF
few	TRBV20-1	TRBJ1-2	TRBD1	TGCAGTGCTAAGGATGACAGGGGGCTCTATGGCTACACCTTC	CSAKDDRGLYGYTF
-	TRBV24-1	TRBJ1-5	TRBD1	TGTGCCACCAGTGATCATACGGACAGGGGAGGCAGTCAGCCCCAGCATTTT	CATSDHTDRGGSQPQHF
few	TRBV12-3/TRBV12-4	TRBJ2-1	TRBD2	TGTGCCAGCTATTCTAGCGGGGGTGGAAATGAGCAGTTCTTC	CASYSSGGGNEQFF
-	TRBV12-3/TRBV12-4	TRBJ2-1	-	TGTGCCAGCAGTGTGAGGTGGGGGGGCGACAATGAGCAGTTCTTC	CASSVRWGGDNEQFF
-	TRBV5-1	TRBJ2-1	-	TGCGCCAGCAGCTTGAGAGTGGGGGCCACTAATGAGCAGTTCTTC	CASSLRVGATNEQFF
many	TRBV5-1	TRBJ2-1	-	TGCGCCAGCAGCCCAGGAGGAGGCGGAAACAATGAGCAGTTCTTC	CASSPGGGGNNEQFF
many	TRBV10-3	TRBJ2-4	TRBD2	TGTGCCATCAGTACTAGCGGGAGTTCGGGCAAAAACATTCAGTACTTC	CAISTSGSSGKNIQYF
few	TRBV20-1	TRBJ2-6	-	TGCAGTGCTAGAGTTAACGCGGGCTCTGGGGCCAACGTCCTGACTTTC	CSARVNAGSGANVLTF
few	TRBV29-1	TRBJ2-1	TRBD1	TGCAGCGTGGACCGGACAGGGTGGTATGAGCAGTTCTTC	CSVDRTGWYEQFF